These T cell receptor beta chains were read from a single sample in a study of shared clonotypes between healthy human individuals. Profiling relied on immunoSEQ multiplex PCR, and the TCRdb table lists in-frame clones only, not all of them. Found here are about 2.2 million clones, 85% to 95% of them singletons; the top ten hold about 1.7%. Sample: naive CD8+ T cells from PBMCs. Receptor source: a man aged 18-30 years in good health. Some clones in this sample may be carry-over from other donors' samples. Both conserved end residues are part of each CDR3. The order of the fields is J gene, D gene, V gene, clone size, CDR3 protein, CDR3 DNA. D genes are given only for firm matches. The size field is filled for only some rows; it gives once, few, many or a size class.

>TRBJ2-7|TRBD1|TRBV10-3|once
CAIRSPGQGLHEQYF
TGTGCCATCAGATCTCCGGGACAGGGTCTCCACGAGCAGTACTTC
>TRBJ2-3|.|TRBV9|.
CASSPGPSTDTQYF
TGTGCCAGCAGCCCCGGACCGAGCACAGATACGCAGTATTTT
>TRBJ2-3|TRBD2|TRBV9|.
CASSETSGRSTDTQYF
TGTGCCAGCAGCGAAACTAGCGGGAGGAGCACAGATACGCAGTATTTT
>TRBJ2-3|TRBD1|TRBV19|.
CASRRTGRTDTQYF
TGTGCCAGTAGGAGGACAGGCCGCACAGATACGCAGTATTTT
>TRBJ2-4|TRBD2|TRBV27|.
CASSGRRENIQYF
TGTGCCAGCTCCGGGAGGCGGGAAAACATTCAGTACTTC
>TRBJ2-7|.|TRBV4-1|.
CASRGGLASVNEQYF
TGCGCCAGCAGGGGGGGTCTAGCGTCCGTGAACGAGCAGTACTTC
>TRBJ1-5|TRBD1|TRBV6-1|.
CASQGGGGTNQPQHF
TGTGCCAGCCAAGGGGGCGGGGGTACCAATCAGCCCCAGCATTTT
>TRBJ2-7|.|TRBV4-1|.
CASSQGMVAEPYEQYF
TGCGCCAGCAGCCAAGGGATGGTAGCGGAACCCTACGAGCAGTACTTC
>TRBJ2-5|.|TRBV27|.
CASSPPGQETQYF
TGTGCCAGCAGTCCCCCGGGGCAAGAGACCCAGTACTTC
>TRBJ2-2|.|TRBV7-6|.
CASSLDTGRTSVTGELFF
TGTGCCAGCAGCTTAGATACGGGACGTACCTCTGTCACCGGGGAGCTGTTTTTT
>TRBJ1-2|TRBD1|TRBV19|.
CASSIRTGDYGYTF
TGTGCCAGTAGTATTAGGACAGGGGACTATGGCTACACCTTC
>TRBJ2-3|.|TRBV21-1|.
CASSSRQGTSGILDCTDTQYF
TGTGCCAGCAGCTCTCGACAAGGGACTAGCGGAATACTAGACTGCACAGATACGCAGTATTTT
>TRBJ2-1|TRBD2|TRBV13|.
CASSFYQGSGSLSYNEQFF
TGTGCCAGCAGCTTCTACCAGGGTAGCGGGAGCCTATCCTACAATGAGCAGTTCTTC
>TRBJ1-5|.|TRBV9|.
CASSVDQNQPQHF
TGTGCCAGCAGCGTAGACCAAAATCAGCCCCAGCATTTT
>TRBJ2-1|.|TRBV10-2|.
CASSESRQYNEQFF
TGCGCCAGCAGTGAGTCGAGACAATACAATGAGCAGTTCTTC
>TRBJ2-5|.|TRBV27|.
CASRTDWRQAVETQYF
TGTGCCAGCCGCACGGACTGGAGACAGGCCGTGGAGACCCAGTACTTC
>TRBJ1-1|TRBD1|TRBV5-6|.
CASRIRGRGRIYTEAFF
TGTGCCAGCAGGATACGTGGCAGGGGGCGGATTTACACTGAAGCTTTCTTT
>TRBJ2-2|.|TRBV6-5|.
CASSYSIGEYTGELFF
TGTGCCAGCAGTTACTCGATTGGGGAGTACACCGGGGAGCTGTTTTTT
>TRBJ2-7|TRBD1|TRBV19|.
CASSIFRGPVYEQYF
TGTGCCAGTAGTATTTTCAGGGGGCCCGTATACGAGCAGTACTTC
>TRBJ2-7|.|TRBV12-5|.
CASGPDSHYEQYF
TGTGCTAGTGGTCCAGACAGCCACTACGAGCAGTACTTC
>TRBJ2-1|.|TRBV6-6|.
CASRSPGTFLEQFF
TGTGCCAGCAGGAGTCCCGGGACTTTTCTTGAGCAGTTCTTC
>TRBJ1-2|TRBD1|TRBV9|.
CASSLNRGQGYGYTF
TGTGCCAGCAGCCTAAACAGGGGGCAGGGCTATGGCTACACCTTC
>TRBJ2-2|TRBD1|TRBV14|.
CASSPMDRGHGELFF
TGTGCCAGCAGCCCGATGGACAGGGGGCACGGGGAGCTGTTTTTT
>TRBJ2-2|TRBD1|TRBV19|.
CASRPRDRGRTGELFF
TGTGCCAGTAGACCCAGGGACAGGGGAAGGACCGGGGAGCTGTTTTTT
>TRBJ2-1|.|TRBV19|.
CASSLGSTYNEQFF
TGTGCCAGTAGTTTAGGCTCTACTTACAATGAGCAGTTCTTC
>TRBJ2-1|.|TRBV2|.
CVAHSSMGYNEQFF
TGTGTGGCCCACTCGAGCATGGGCTACAATGAGCAGTTCTTC
>TRBJ1-6|.|TRBV27|.
CASGPSGGTTPLHF
TGTGCCAGCGGACCTTCGGGGGGGACAACACCCCTCCACTTT
>TRBJ1-1|.|TRBV4-1|.
CASSQDTREEAFF
TGCGCCAGCAGCCAAGATACGAGAGAAGAAGCTTTCTTT
>TRBJ2-2|.|TRBV27|.
CASSFRVGGELFF
TGTGCCAGCAGTTTCAGGGTTGGCGGGGAGCTGTTTTTT
>TRBJ1-1|.|TRBV5-1|.
CASSPAQHAKGDTEAFF
TGCGCCAGCAGCCCGGCCCAACATGCCAAAGGGGACACTGAAGCTTTCTTT
>TRBJ1-5|TRBD1|TRBV9|.
CASSATGVSNQPQHF
TGTGCCAGCAGCGCGACAGGGGTTAGCAATCAGCCCCAGCATTTT
>TRBJ1-2|.|TRBV11-2|.
CASSPGGGGKGNTF
TGTGCCAGCAGCCCCGGGGGGGGCGGAAAGGGCAACACCTTC
>TRBJ2-1|.|TRBV10-1|.
CASSESKSPEQFF
TGCGCCAGCAGTGAGTCGAAGAGCCCCGAGCAGTTCTTC
>TRBJ1-2|.|TRBV28|.
CASTSKMDMGPYGYTF
TGTGCCAGCACCTCGAAGATGGACATGGGACCCTATGGCTACACCTTC
>TRBJ2-3|.|TRBV9|once
CASSEVAGRTDTQYF
TGTGCCAGCAGCGAGGTGGCAGGGAGGACAGATACGCAGTATTTT
>TRBJ2-1|.|TRBV5-1|.
CASSLRSTYNEQFF
TGCGCCAGCAGCTTGAGAAGCACCTACAATGAGCAGTTCTTC
>TRBJ2-1|.|TRBV12-5|.
CASGLVGSDYNEQFF
TGTGCTAGTGGTTTGGTGGGGAGTGACTACAATGAGCAGTTCTTC
>TRBJ2-2|TRBD1|TRBV29-1|.
CSVTTGATGELFF
TGCAGCGTCACCACAGGGGCCACCGGGGAGCTGTTTTTT
>TRBJ2-7|TRBD1|TRBV4-3|.
CASSQEQGAVYEQYF
TGCGCCAGCAGCCAAGAACAGGGGGCGGTGTACGAGCAGTACTTC
>TRBJ2-7|TRBD1|TRBV28|.
CASSRLRDRGEQYF
TGTGCCAGCAGCAGACTCCGGGACAGGGGCGAGCAGTACTTC
>TRBJ2-1|TRBD2|TRBV5-1|once
CASSLSHPYNLAGEYNEQFF
TGCGCCAGCAGCTTGTCCCATCCCTATAATCTAGCGGGGGAGTACAATGAGCAGTTCTTC